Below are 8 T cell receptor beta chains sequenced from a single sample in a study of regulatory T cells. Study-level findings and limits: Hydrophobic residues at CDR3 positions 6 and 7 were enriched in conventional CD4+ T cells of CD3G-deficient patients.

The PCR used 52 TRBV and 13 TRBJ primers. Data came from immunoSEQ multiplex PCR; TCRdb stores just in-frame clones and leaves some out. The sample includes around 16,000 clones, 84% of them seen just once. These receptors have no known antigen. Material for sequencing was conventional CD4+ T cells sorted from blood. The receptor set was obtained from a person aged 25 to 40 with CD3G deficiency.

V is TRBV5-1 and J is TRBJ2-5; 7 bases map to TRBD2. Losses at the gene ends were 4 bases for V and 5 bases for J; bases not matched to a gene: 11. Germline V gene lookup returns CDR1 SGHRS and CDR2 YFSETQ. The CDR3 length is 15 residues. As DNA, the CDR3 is TGCGCCAGCAGCCCTGGGGGGGATTGGTATGAGACCCAGTACTTC. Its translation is CASSPGGDWYETQYF.

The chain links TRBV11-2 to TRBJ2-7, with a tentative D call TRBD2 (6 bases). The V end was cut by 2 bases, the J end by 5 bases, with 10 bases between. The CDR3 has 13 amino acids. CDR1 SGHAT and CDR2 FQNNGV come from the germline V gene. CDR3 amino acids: CASSLRLDDEQYF. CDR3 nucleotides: TGTGCCAGCAGCTTACGACTAGACGACGAGCAGTACTTC.

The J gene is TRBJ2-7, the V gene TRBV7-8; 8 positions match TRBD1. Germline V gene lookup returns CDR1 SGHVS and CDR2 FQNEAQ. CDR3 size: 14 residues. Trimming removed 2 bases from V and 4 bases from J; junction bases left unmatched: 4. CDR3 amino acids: CASSLRQGRYEQYF. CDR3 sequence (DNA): TGTGCCAGCAGCTTACGACAGGGGAGATACGAGCAGTACTTC.

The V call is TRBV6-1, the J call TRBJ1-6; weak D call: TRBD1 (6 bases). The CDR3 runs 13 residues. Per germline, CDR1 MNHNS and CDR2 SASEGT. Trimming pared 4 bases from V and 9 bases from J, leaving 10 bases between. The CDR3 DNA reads TGTGCCAGCAGTGTCACAGGGCTTTCACCCCTCCACTTT. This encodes CASSVTGLSPLHF.

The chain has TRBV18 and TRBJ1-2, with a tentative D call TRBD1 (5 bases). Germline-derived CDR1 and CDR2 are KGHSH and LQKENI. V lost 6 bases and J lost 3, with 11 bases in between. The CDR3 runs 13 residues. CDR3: CASSPSGDYGYTF. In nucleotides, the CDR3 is TGTGCCAGCTCGCCCTCGGGGGACTATGGCTACACCTTC. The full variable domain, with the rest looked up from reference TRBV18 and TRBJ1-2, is NAGVMQNPRHLVRRRGQEARLRCSPMKGHSHVYWYRQLPEEGLKFMVYLQKENIIDESGMPKERFSAEFPKEGPSILRIQQVVRGDSAAYFCASSPSGDYGYTFGSGTRLTVV.

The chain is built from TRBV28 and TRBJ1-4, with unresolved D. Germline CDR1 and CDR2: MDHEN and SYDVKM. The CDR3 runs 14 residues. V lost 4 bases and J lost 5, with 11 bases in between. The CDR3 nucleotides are TGTGCCAGCAGTTCCCGCGACGGCAATGAAAAACTGTTTTTT. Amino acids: CASSSRDGNEKLFF.

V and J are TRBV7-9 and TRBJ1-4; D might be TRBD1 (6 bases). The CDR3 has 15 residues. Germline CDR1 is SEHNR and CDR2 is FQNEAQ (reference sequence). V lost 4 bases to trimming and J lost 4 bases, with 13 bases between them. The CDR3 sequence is CASSSMGADNEKLFF. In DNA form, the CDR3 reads TGTGCCAGCAGCTCTATGGGGGCGGATAATGAAAAACTGTTTTTT.

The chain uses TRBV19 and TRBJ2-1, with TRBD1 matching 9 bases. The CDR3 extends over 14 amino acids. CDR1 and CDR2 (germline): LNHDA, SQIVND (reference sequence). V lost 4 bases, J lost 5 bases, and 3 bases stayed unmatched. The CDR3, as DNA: TGTGCCAGTAGTACTGGACAGGGGAACAATGAGCAGTTCTTC. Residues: CASSTGQGNNEQFF.